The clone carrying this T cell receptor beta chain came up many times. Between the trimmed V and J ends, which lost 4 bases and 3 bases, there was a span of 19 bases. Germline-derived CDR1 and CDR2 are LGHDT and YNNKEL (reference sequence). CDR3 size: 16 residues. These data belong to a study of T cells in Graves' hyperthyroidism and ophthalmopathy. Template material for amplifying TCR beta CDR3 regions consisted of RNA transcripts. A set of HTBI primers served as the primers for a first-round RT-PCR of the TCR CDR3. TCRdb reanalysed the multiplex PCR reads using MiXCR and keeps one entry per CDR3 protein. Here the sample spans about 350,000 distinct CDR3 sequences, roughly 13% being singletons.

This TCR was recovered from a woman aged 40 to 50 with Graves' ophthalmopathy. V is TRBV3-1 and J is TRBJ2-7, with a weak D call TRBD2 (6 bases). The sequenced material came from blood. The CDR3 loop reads CASSPGGNRHRYEQYF. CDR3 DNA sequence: TGTGCCAGCAGCCCAGGCGGGAACCGCCACCGCTACGAGCAGTACTTC.